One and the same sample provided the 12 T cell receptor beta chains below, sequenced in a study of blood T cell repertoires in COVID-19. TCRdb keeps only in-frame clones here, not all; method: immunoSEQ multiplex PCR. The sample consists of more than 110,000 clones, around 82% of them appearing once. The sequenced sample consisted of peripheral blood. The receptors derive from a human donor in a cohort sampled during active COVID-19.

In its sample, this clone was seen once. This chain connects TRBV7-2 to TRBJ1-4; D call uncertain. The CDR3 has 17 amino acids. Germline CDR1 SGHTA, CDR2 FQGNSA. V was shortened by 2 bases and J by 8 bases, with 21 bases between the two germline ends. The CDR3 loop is CASSLTPGQAIGEKLFF. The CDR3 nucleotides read TGTGCCAGCAGCTTAACCCCTGGGCAGGCCATTGGGGAAAAACTGTTTTTT.

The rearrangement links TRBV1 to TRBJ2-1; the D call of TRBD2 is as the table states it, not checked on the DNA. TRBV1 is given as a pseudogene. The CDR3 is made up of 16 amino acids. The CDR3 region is CTSSQDPSLGWHEQFF. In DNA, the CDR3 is TGCACCAGCAGCCAAGATCCGTCACTAGGTTGGCATGAGCAGTTCTTC.

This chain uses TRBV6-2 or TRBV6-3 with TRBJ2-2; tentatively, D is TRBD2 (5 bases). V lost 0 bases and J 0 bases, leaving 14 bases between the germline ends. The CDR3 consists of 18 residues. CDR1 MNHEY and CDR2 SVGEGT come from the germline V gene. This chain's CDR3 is CASSYSTRGSPNTGELFF. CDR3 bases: TGTGCCAGCAGTTACTCTACCCGCGGGTCTCCGAACACCGGGGAGCTGTTTTTT.

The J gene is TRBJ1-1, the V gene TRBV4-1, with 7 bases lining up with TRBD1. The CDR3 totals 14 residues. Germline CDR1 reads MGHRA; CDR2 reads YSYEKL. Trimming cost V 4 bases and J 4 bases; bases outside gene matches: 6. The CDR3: CASSPFYRGTEAFF. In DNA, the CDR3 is TGCGCCAGCAGCCCATTTTACAGGGGCACTGAAGCTTTCTTT.

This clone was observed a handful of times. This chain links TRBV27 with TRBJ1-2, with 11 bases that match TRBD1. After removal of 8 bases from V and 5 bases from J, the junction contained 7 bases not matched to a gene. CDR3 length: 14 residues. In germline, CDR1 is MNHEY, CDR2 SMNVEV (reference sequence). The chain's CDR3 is CASGIGQGAYGYTF. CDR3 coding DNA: TGTGCCAGCGGGATCGGACAGGGGGCTTATGGCTACACCTTC.

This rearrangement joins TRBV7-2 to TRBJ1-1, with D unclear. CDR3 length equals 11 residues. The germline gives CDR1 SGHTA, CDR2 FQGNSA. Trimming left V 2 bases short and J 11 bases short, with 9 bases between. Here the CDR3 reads CASSLRVWAFF. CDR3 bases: TGTGCCAGCAGCTTACGGGTGTGGGCTTTCTTT.

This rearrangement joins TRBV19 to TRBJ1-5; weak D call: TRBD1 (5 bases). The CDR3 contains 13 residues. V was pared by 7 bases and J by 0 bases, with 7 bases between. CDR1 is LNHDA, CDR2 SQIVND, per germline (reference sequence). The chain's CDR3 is CASTDTSNQPQHF. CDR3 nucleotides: TGTGCCAGTACGGACACTAGCAATCAGCCCCAGCATTTT.

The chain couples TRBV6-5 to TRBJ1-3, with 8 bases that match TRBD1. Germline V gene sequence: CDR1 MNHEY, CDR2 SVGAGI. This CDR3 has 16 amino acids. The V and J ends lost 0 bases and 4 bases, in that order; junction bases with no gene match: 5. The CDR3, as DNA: TGTGCCAGCAGTTACTCCGGACAGGGCACCGGAAACACCATATATTTT. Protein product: CASSYSGQGTGNTIYF.

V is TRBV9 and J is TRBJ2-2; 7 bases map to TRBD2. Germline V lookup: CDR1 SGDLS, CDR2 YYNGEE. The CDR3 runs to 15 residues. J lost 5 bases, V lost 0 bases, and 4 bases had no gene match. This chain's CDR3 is CASSVEPGGTGELFF. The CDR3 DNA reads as TGTGCCAGCAGCGTAGAGCCCGGGGGGACCGGGGAGCTGTTTTTT.

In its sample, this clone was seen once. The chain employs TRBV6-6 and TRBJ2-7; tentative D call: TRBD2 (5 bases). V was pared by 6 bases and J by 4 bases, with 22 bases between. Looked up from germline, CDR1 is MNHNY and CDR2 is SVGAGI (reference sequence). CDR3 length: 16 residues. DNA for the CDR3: TGTGCCAGCAGCTCCTCCTACCTAGCAGCTAGGTACGAGCAGTACTTC. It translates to CASSSSYLAARYEQYF.

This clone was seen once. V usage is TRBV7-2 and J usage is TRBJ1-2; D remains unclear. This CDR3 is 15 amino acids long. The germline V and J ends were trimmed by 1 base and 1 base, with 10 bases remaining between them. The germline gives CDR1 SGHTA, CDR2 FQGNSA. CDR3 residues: CASSLDPGSNYGYTF. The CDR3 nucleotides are TGTGCCAGCAGCTTAGATCCGGGAAGTAACTATGGCTACACCTTC.

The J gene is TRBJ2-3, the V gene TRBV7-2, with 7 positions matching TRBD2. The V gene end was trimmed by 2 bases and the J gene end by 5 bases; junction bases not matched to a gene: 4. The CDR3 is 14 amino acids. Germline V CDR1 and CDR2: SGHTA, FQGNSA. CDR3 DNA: TGTGCCAGCAGCTTACACAGCGGGGAAGATACGCAGTATTTT. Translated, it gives CASSLHSGEDTQYF.